This T cell receptor (beta chain) was obtained from a study of T cell responses to AZD1222 COVID-19 vaccine. General study results and limits: Within unmutated variant regions lay the reported targets of nearly half of spike-specific TCRs. Without day 14 samples, only post-peak T cell repertoires were studied. Across the whole spike, CD4 TCRs peaked at regions 160-218 and 743-854.

About this clone itself: As yet, its antigen is unknown.

Germline V gene data show CDR1 as SEHNR and CDR2 as FQNEAQ (reference sequence). V lost 1 base to trimming and J lost 4 bases; unmatched junction nucleotides: 6. The CDR3 sequence is 16 residues long. Assay used: immunoSEQ multiplex PCR; TCRdb lists only in-frame clones, some missing. The sample consists of more than 95,000 clones, over 75% of them appearing once. The genes are TRBV7-9 and TRBJ1-4, with 7 bases matching TRBD1. This sequence was found in an adult in good health. The sample here was peripheral blood, taken on day 0 of AZD1222 vaccination. CDR3 sequence reads: CASSLERGPGNEKLFF. The CDR3 DNA reads as TGTGCCAGCAGCTTAGAAAGGGGGCCCGGTAATGAAAAACTGTTTTTT.